Detailed here is one T cell receptor (beta chain). This same CDR3 is encoded by further DNA sequences in the sample. This entry is derived from a study of blood T cell repertoires in COVID-19. Germline values: CDR1 LNHDA, CDR2 SQIVND (reference sequence). This CDR3 region has 13 residues. V dropped 9 bases and J dropped 2; count of bases not matched to a gene: 4. Only in-frame clones appear in the TCRdb table, and some are missing; sequencing was by immunoSEQ multiplex PCR. This sample carries about 500,000 clones, around 90% of them seen once, and the ten largest clones take roughly 8%. Material: peripheral blood. The chain links TRBV19 to TRBJ1-1; 9 bases match TRBD1. The clonotype was recovered from a woman between 45 and 60 years old with COVID-19, enrolled during active disease. The CDR3 reads CASSGQGNTEAFF. The CDR3 DNA sequence: TGTGCCAGCTCGGGACAGGGCAACACTGAAGCTTTCTTT.